The 5 T cell receptor beta chains given below trace back to one sample, sequenced in a study of blood T cell repertoires in COVID-19. Sequencing used immunoSEQ multiplex PCR; TCRdb keeps in-frame clones, though not all of them. The table has 58,000 or so clones, approximately 90% seen once. The sample comprised peripheral blood. The receptors were sampled from a woman in her sixties or seventies with active COVID-19.

The chain uses TRBV6-6 and TRBJ2-1, with 11 positions matching TRBD1. CDR3 size: 15 residues. With 7 bases clipped from V and 3 bases from J, the junction kept 5 bases outside the gene matches. Germline CDR1 reads MNHNY; CDR2 reads SVGAGI (reference sequence). This CDR3 reads CASTEGQGGYNEQFF. CDR3 nucleotide sequence: TGTGCCAGCACCGAGGGACAGGGGGGCTACAATGAGCAGTTCTTC.

This clone was observed a single time. The chain joins TRBV11-3 to TRBJ1-6; the match to TRBD1 covers 9 bases. V shed 5 bases and J 7 bases; nucleotides not matched to a gene: 3. The germline gives CDR1 SGHNT, CDR2 YENEEA. The CDR3 loop spans 14 amino acids. DNA of the CDR3: TGTGCCAGCAGCGCCGGGACAGGGAATTCACCCCTCCACTTT. It specifies CASSAGTGNSPLHF. Full variable domain (missing parts from reference TRBV11-3 and TRBJ1-6): EAGVVQSPRYKIIEKKQPVAFWCNPISGHNTLYWYLQNLGQGPELLIRYENEEAVDDSQLPKDRFSAERLKGVDSTLKIQPAELGDSAVYLCASSAGTGNSPLHFGNGTRLTVT.

The CDR3 protein is CASSEGVFSYNEQFF. In nucleotides, the CDR3 is TGTGCCAGCAGTGAAGGAGTATTCTCCTACAATGAGCAGTTCTTC. The chain uses TRBV6-1 and TRBJ2-1; D is uncertain. Germline V gives CDR1 MNHNS, CDR2 SASEGT. This CDR3 comprises 15 residues. The V end lost 1 base, the J end lost 0 bases, and 7 bases lay between the germline ends.

The chain couples TRBV14 to TRBJ2-7, with D hard to call. Looked up from germline, CDR1 is SGHDN and CDR2 is FVKESK. The CDR3 sequence is 17 residues long. With 0 bases removed from V and 0 bases from J, the gap between germline ends came to 15 bases. The CDR3 nucleotides are TGTGCCAGCAGCCAAGATAGTTGGGCCCCGAGCTCCTACGAGCAGTACTTC. It is translated as CASSQDSWAPSSYEQYF.

The rearrangement uses TRBV19 and TRBJ2-3, with a possible D match to TRBD2 (6 bases). Germline lookup yields CDR1 LNHDA and CDR2 SQIVND (reference sequence). CDR3 length: 16 residues. Trimming took 3 bases from V and 2 from J, leaving 15 bases between them. The CDR3 DNA reads as TGTGCCAGTAGTATCGGAACGGGAGCCCTCACAGATACGCAGTATTTT. It is translated as CASSIGTGALTDTQYF.